The next 32 T cell receptor beta chains were all read from a single sample in a study of blood T cell repertoires in COVID-19. The assay was immunoSEQ multiplex PCR, and TCRdb's table has in-frame clones only and misses some. The sample includes 250,000 or so clones, approximately 80% of them seen just once. Sequencing was done on a sample of PBMCs or T cells enriched from blood (not recorded which). These TCRs come from a man in his sixties who had recovered from COVID-19.

The V gene is TRBV28, the J gene TRBJ1-2; 9 bases are shared with TRBD1. The CDR3 has 15 residues. V lost 5 bases and J lost 7; bases outside the gene matches: 11. The germline gives CDR1 MDHEN, CDR2 SYDVKM. CDR3 in amino acids: CASSILGQGLIGYTF. The CDR3 nucleotides are TGTGCCAGCAGTATATTGGGACAGGGCCTGATTGGCTACACCTTC.

The V gene is TRBV30, the J gene TRBJ2-6; a possible D gene is TRBD2 (5 bases). V lost 8 bases to trimming and J lost 0 bases, with 14 bases between them. CDR3 length: 15 amino acids. Germline loops: CDR1 GTSNPN, CDR2 SVGIG (reference sequence). The DNA for the CDR3 is TGTGCCAGAGAGGGTCCTAGCTCTGGGGCCAACGTCCTGACTTTC. Translated: CAREGPSSGANVLTF.

CDR3 region: CASSQDPRQRGGTIYF. CDR3 coding DNA: TGTGCCAGCAGCCAAGACCCGCGCCAAAGAGGAGGCACCATATATTTT. The chain has TRBV3-1 (or the pseudogene TRBV3-2) and TRBJ1-3; unclear D gene. V was trimmed by 0 bases and J by 9 bases, leaving 18 bases between them. CDR3 length: 16 residues. From germline, CDR1 is LGHDT and CDR2 YNNKEL (reference sequence).

J is TRBJ2-5 and V is TRBV11-2; a possible D gene is TRBD1 (7 bases). V shed 5 bases and J shed 4 bases, with 20 bases lying between them. This CDR3 has 16 amino acids. Germline CDR1 SGHAT, CDR2 FQNNGV. CDR3 residues: CASSIWTGGRSETQYF. The CDR3 DNA sequence: TGTGCCAGCAGCATTTGGACAGGAGGGCGGTCAGAGACCCAGTACTTC. The full variable domain, its missing parts supplied by reference TRBV11-2 and TRBJ2-5, is EAGVAQSPRYKIIEKRQSVAFWCNPISGHATLYWYQQILGQGPKLLIQFQNNGVVDDSQLPKDRFSAERLKGVDSTLKIQPAKLEDSAVYLCASSIWTGGRSETQYFGPGTRLLVL.

The chain's CDR3 is CASSQDSTSGGPGELFF. CDR3 DNA: TGTGCCAGCAGCCAAGATTCAACTAGCGGGGGCCCCGGGGAGCTGTTTTTT. This chain links TRBV4-2 with TRBJ2-2; 11 bases map to TRBD2. With V trimmed by 0 bases and J by 6 bases, 6 bases remained unmatched. The CDR3 has 17 amino acids. In germline, CDR1 is LGHNA, CDR2 YNFKEQ.

This chain uses TRBV3-1 (or the pseudogene TRBV3-2) with TRBJ1-3; D unresolved. CDR3 length equals 14 residues. Trimming pared 7 bases from V and 0 bases from J, leaving 10 bases between. Germline lookup yields CDR1 LGHDT and CDR2 YNNKEL (reference sequence). The CDR3 nucleotides read TGTGCCAGCACCCACAGACACTCTGGAAACACCATATATTTT. It specifies CASTHRHSGNTIYF.

This chain joins TRBV24-1 and TRBJ1-2, with TRBD1 matching 10 bases. The CDR3 length is 15 residues. Germline loops: CDR1 KGHDR, CDR2 SFDVKD. With 4 bases clipped from V and 7 bases from J, the junction kept 8 bases outside the gene matches. CDR3 loop: CATSDSRQGAVGYTF. Written as DNA, the CDR3 is TGTGCCACCAGTGACTCCCGACAGGGGGCGGTTGGCTACACCTTC.

This sequence joins TRBV9 and TRBJ2-1; 12 bases are a match to TRBD2. CDR3 size: 17 residues. Trimming at V came to 3 bases and at J to 4 bases, leaving 8 bases not matched to a gene. CDR1 SGDLS and CDR2 YYNGEE come from the germline V gene. CDR3 loop: CASSEPTSGGPYNEQFF. DNA for the CDR3: TGTGCCAGCAGCGAGCCGACTAGCGGGGGACCATACAATGAGCAGTTCTTC. The complete variable domain, with remaining parts taken from reference TRBV9 and TRBJ2-1, reads DSGVTQTPKHLITATGQRVTLRCSPRSGDLSVYWYQQSLDQGLQFLIQYYNGEERAKGNILERFSAQQFPDLHSELNLSSLELGDSALYFCASSEPTSGGPYNEQFFGPGTRLTVL.

The chain employs TRBV2 and TRBJ1-4; possibly TRBD1 for D (5 bases). The CDR3 contains 13 residues. Trimming stripped 3 bases from V and 6 bases from J, with 8 bases between. CDR1 and CDR2 from the germline V gene are SNHLY and FYNNEI. The CDR3 nucleotides read TGTGCCAGCAGTGAGGGGCTGGATGAAAAACTGTTTTTT. It codes for CASSEGLDEKLFF.

This clone has a single count. The gene calls are TRBV9 and TRBJ1-6; D ambiguous. Trimming left V 5 bases short and J 5 bases short, with 14 bases between. The CDR3 totals 15 residues. The V gene's germline CDR1 is SGDLS and CDR2 YYNGEE. The CDR3 is CASSSGLSDNSPLHF. The CDR3 nucleotides are TGTGCCAGCAGTAGCGGACTCTCGGATAATTCACCCCTCCACTTT.

The DNA for the CDR3 is TGTGCCAGCAGCCCAAAGCGGGGGGGCATTGTAGATACGCAGTATTTT. It codes for CASSPKRGGIVDTQYF. The chain uses TRBV7-9 and TRBJ2-3; 10 bases match TRBD2. V was pared by 5 bases and J by 5 bases, with 10 bases of the junction left unmatched. Germline loops: CDR1 SEHNR, CDR2 FQNEAQ (reference sequence). This CDR3 has 16 residues.

There are many counts of this clone. This chain connects TRBV7-3 to TRBJ1-3; no clear D. The V end lost 2 bases, the J end lost 3 bases, and 8 bases lay between the germline ends. There are 14 residues in the CDR3. Germline V CDR1 and CDR2: SGHTA, FQGTGA. The CDR3 loop is CASSLQAHGNTIYF. DNA of the CDR3: TGTGCCAGCAGCTTACAGGCCCATGGAAACACCATATATTTT. Together with reference TRBV7-3 and TRBJ1-3, the CDR3 gives the full variable domain: GAGVSQTPSNKVTEKGKYVELRCDPISGHTALYWYRQSLGQGPEFLIYFQGTGAADDSGLPNDRFFAVRPEGSVSTLKIQRTERGDSAVYLCASSLQAHGNTIYFGEGSWLTVV.

The chain carries TRBV28 and TRBJ1-1, with 8 nucleotides matching TRBD1. The junction had 7 bases not matched to a gene; V was cut back by 6 bases and J by 1 base. The germline CDR1 and CDR2 sequences are MDHEN and SYDVKM. This CDR3 spans 15 amino acids. CDR3 sequence (DNA): TGTGCCAGCAGCTCAGGCGGGACAGGGAACACTGAAGCTTTCTTT. This sequence encodes CASSSGGTGNTEAFF.

The V gene is TRBV3-1 (or the pseudogene TRBV3-2), the J gene TRBJ2-2, with D perhaps matching TRBD2 (6 bases). The germline V gene has CDR1 LGHDT and CDR2 YNNKEL (reference sequence). The CDR3 length is 14 residues. With 1 base removed from V and 4 bases from J, the gap between germline ends came to 7 bases. CDR3 DNA: TGTGCCAGCAGCCAAGGCGGGGCCACCGGGGAGCTGTTTTTT. Its protein is CASSQGGATGELFF.

The chain uses TRBV7-9 and TRBJ2-1; D is possibly TRBD1 (6 bases). V gave up 5 bases and J gave up 1 base, with 6 bases separating them. This CDR3 spans 13 amino acids. Looked up from germline, CDR1 is SEHNR and CDR2 is FQNEAQ (reference sequence). CDR3 coding DNA: TGTGCCAGCAGCACAGGGTCCTACAATGAGCAGTTCTTC. Translating it yields CASSTGSYNEQFF.

The J gene is TRBJ1-1, the V gene TRBV14; 9 bases are a match to TRBD1. In germline, CDR1 is SGHDN, CDR2 FVKESK. The trim removed 3 bases at V and 6 bases at J, leaving 11 bases unmatched. The CDR3 contains 16 residues. The CDR3 DNA follows: TGTGCCAGCAGCCACAAACCGGGACAGGGTCCTTCTGAAGCTTTCTTT. Its protein is CASSHKPGQGPSEAFF.

This chain uses TRBV15 with TRBJ2-5; TRBD2 matches 11 bases. Germline lookup yields CDR1 LNHNV and CDR2 YYDKDF (reference sequence). CDR3 length: 17 amino acids. After removal of 2 bases from V and 4 bases from J, the junction contained 9 bases not matched to a gene. CDR3 DNA: TGTGCCACCAGCAGAAAAACTTTAGCGGGGGGGCCAGAGACCCAGTACTTC. As protein: CATSRKTLAGGPETQYF.

The chain recombines TRBV12-5 with TRBJ1-3; D perhaps matches TRBD1 (5 bases). CDR3 length equals 16 residues. The V gene's germline CDR1 is LGHNT and CDR2 FRNRAP. V shed 0 bases and J shed 0 bases, with 9 bases lying between them. Written as DNA, the CDR3 is TGTGCTAGTGGTTTGGTACTCCAGGGCTCTGGAAACACCATATATTTT. It is translated as CASGLVLQGSGNTIYF.

The chain links TRBV6-5 to TRBJ1-3; TRBD1 is a possible D gene (6 bases). The V gene lost 6 bases and the J gene lost 1 base, with 10 bases spanning the gap. Germline CDR1 and CDR2: MNHEY and SVGAGI. This CDR3 contains 14 residues. CDR3 sequence reads: CASRYTGSGNTIYF. CDR3 sequence (DNA): TGTGCCAGCAGGTATACAGGGTCTGGAAACACCATATATTTT.

About this clone itself: Other DNA sequences of this sample code for an identical CDR3. This sequence joins TRBV3-1 (or the pseudogene TRBV3-2) and TRBJ2-6; D is unresolved. The CDR3 runs to 15 residues. Germline CDR1 and CDR2: LGHDT and YNNKEL (reference sequence). The V end was cut by 0 bases, the J end by 0 bases, with 3 bases between. The CDR3 sequence is CASSQDSSGANVLTF. In DNA, the CDR3 is TGTGCCAGCAGCCAAGACAGCTCTGGGGCCAACGTCCTGACTTTC.

The genes are TRBV14 and TRBJ1-2; tentatively, D is TRBD1 (5 bases). Germline V CDR1 and CDR2: SGHDN, FVKESK. The length of the CDR3 is 15 residues. Trimming pared 1 base from V and 8 bases from J, leaving 17 bases between. The CDR3 reads CASSQVEGQGYGYTF. CDR3 nucleotides: TGTGCCAGCAGCCAAGTAGAAGGCCAGGGCTACGGCTACACCTTC.

The chain is built from TRBV6-1 and TRBJ1-2; a possible D gene is TRBD1 (5 bases). V was trimmed by 2 bases and J by 6 bases, leaving 13 bases between them. Germline lookup yields CDR1 MNHNS and CDR2 SASEGT. CDR3 length: 14 residues. CDR3 protein: CASSEQGYFDGYTF. DNA of the CDR3: TGTGCCAGCAGTGAACAGGGTTACTTTGATGGCTACACCTTC.

This clone showed up just once. This chain connects TRBV5-1 to TRBJ2-3, with unresolved D. Trimming removed 3 bases from V and 4 bases from J, with 15 bases in between. The CDR3 is 15 residues long. Germline CDR1 SGHRS, CDR2 YFSETQ. The CDR3 DNA sequence: TGCGCCAGCAGCTCGTATGGTCTAGAGGCAGATACGCAGTATTTT. It encodes CASSSYGLEADTQYF. The complete variable domain, with remaining parts taken from reference TRBV5-1 and TRBJ2-3, reads KAGVTQTPRYLIKTRGQQVTLSCSPISGHRSVSWYQQTPGQGLQFLFEYFSETQRNKGNFPGRFSGRQFSNSRSEMNVSTLELGDSALYLCASSSYGLEADTQYFGPGTRLTVL.

This clone was detected only a few times. The rearrangement links TRBV5-6 to TRBJ1-1, with D perhaps TRBD1 (5 bases). CDR1 SGHDT and CDR2 YYEEEE come from the germline V gene. The V end lost 6 bases, the J end lost 0 bases, and 15 bases lay between the germline ends. The CDR3 consists of 15 residues. CDR3 sequence: CASNIDSRMNTEAFF. In nucleotides, the CDR3 is TGTGCCAGCAACATCGACAGTCGGATGAACACTGAAGCTTTCTTT. Based on the CDR3 plus reference TRBV5-6 and TRBJ1-1, the full variable domain is DAGVTQSPTHLIKTRGQQVTLRCSPKSGHDTVSWYQQALGQGPQFIFQYYEEEERQRGNFPDRFSGHQFPNYSSELNVNALLLGDSALYLCASNIDSRMNTEAFFGQGTRLTVV.

The chain uses TRBV5-1 and TRBJ1-2; possibly TRBD1 for D (6 bases). The germline V gene has CDR1 SGHRS and CDR2 YFSETQ. CDR3 length: 14 residues. V dropped 3 bases and J dropped 8 bases, with 17 bases sitting between them. CDR3 coding DNA: TGCGCCAGCAGCTCGACAGGTCTTAGCGAGGGCTACACCTTC. This gives the protein CASSSTGLSEGYTF. The whole variable domain, remainder taken from reference TRBV5-1 and TRBJ1-2, is KAGVTQTPRYLIKTRGQQVTLSCSPISGHRSVSWYQQTPGQGLQFLFEYFSETQRNKGNFPGRFSGRQFSNSRSEMNVSTLELGDSALYLCASSSTGLSEGYTFGSGTRLTVV.

The chain combines TRBV6-5 with TRBJ1-2; D uncertain. V was trimmed by 2 bases and J by 5 bases, leaving 15 bases between them. CDR1 is MNHEY and CDR2 is SVGAGI in the germline V gene. The CDR3 is 15 residues long. The CDR3: CASSYRRGSPYGYTF. The CDR3 coding sequence is TGTGCCAGCAGTTACAGACGAGGGAGTCCATATGGCTACACCTTC.

This chain links TRBV29-1 with TRBJ2-3; D might be TRBD2 (5 bases). The length of the CDR3 is 13 residues. Germline values: CDR1 SQVTM, CDR2 ANQGSEA. V was clipped by 6 bases and J by 10 bases, with 20 bases between them. This CDR3 is CSVGSTSSGSQYF. CDR3 DNA sequence: TGCAGCGTCGGCTCGACTTCCTCGGGGTCGCAGTATTTT.

The chain uses TRBV2 and TRBJ2-7; 11 bases match TRBD1. Germline V lookup: CDR1 SNHLY, CDR2 FYNNEI. The trim removed 3 bases at V and 6 bases at J, leaving 4 bases unmatched. This CDR3 comprises 14 residues. CDR3 region: CASSEGTGGGEQYF. CDR3 DNA sequence: TGTGCCAGCAGTGAGGGGACAGGGGGTGGCGAGCAGTACTTC. Looking up the rest from reference TRBV2 and TRBJ2-7 gives the full variable domain: EPEVTQTPSHQVTQMGQEVILRCVPISNHLYFYWYRQILGQKVEFLVSFYNNEISEKSEIFDDQFSVERPDGSNFTLKIRSTKLEDSAMYFCASSEGTGGGEQYFGPGTRLTVT.

The chain joins TRBV10-3 to TRBJ2-5, with D possibly matching TRBD2 (5 bases). The CDR3 has 17 amino acids. CDR1 and CDR2 (germline): ENHRY, SYGVKD. Trimming removed 6 bases at V and 1 base at J, with 21 bases between. CDR3 in amino acids: CAISPGYIKEGQETQYF. CDR3 in DNA: TGTGCCATCAGCCCGGGATATATTAAAGAGGGCCAAGAGACCCAGTACTTC.

This chain joins TRBV6-4 and TRBJ2-2, with 9 bases matching TRBD1. The CDR3 consists of 14 residues. With 6 bases clipped from V and 5 bases from J, the junction kept 4 bases outside the gene matches. Germline V gene lookup returns CDR1 MRHNA and CDR2 SNTAGT. The chain's CDR3 is CASSWDRETGELFF. The CDR3 bases are TGTGCCAGCAGCTGGGACAGGGAGACCGGGGAGCTGTTTTTT.

In this sample, this clone turned up once. The J gene is TRBJ2-1, the V gene TRBV7-2; 10 positions agree with TRBD2. The V gene's germline CDR1 is SGHTA and CDR2 FQGNSA. Losses at the gene ends were 5 bases for V and 3 bases for J; bases not matched to a gene: 16. The CDR3 runs to 19 residues. The CDR3 coding sequence is TGTGCCAGCAGCGCCCCTGGTCAGCGGGGGGGCGGCAACTACAATGAGCAGTTCTTC. It codes for CASSAPGQRGGGNYNEQFF.

The rearrangement links TRBV7-9 to TRBJ1-1; D is perhaps TRBD1 (6 bases). This CDR3 is 15 amino acids long. CDR1 is SEHNR, CDR2 FQNEAQ, per germline (reference sequence). V dropped 5 bases and J dropped 7 bases, with 20 bases sitting between them. The CDR3, as DNA: TGTGCCAGCAGCAAAGGACAGTCAGGGTGGGGTGAAGCTTTCTTT. Translated, it gives CASSKGQSGWGEAFF. Full variable domain (rest looked up from reference TRBV7-9 and TRBJ1-1): DTGVSQNPRHKITKRGQNVTFRCDPISEHNRLYWYRQTLGQGPEFLTYFQNEAQLEKSRLLSDRFSAERPKGSFSTLEIQRTEQGDSAMYLCASSKGQSGWGEAFFGQGTRLTVV.